Here is one T cell receptor (beta chain) with its context. The data derive from a study of blood T cell repertoires in COVID-19. As for the study in general: From the United States, Italy and Spain came samples of acute and convalescent COVID-19.

CDR1 is SGHRS, CDR2 YFSETQ, per germline. The CDR3 extends over 13 amino acids. Unmatched junction bases numbered 5, after V lost 7 bases and J lost 2 bases. Authors' processing steps: Estimates of nucleated cell counts were drawn from the amplification of reference gene primers. The method was immunoSEQ multiplex PCR; TCRdb's version includes in-frame clones alone and lacks a portion of them. V and J calls plus clone size are reproduced from that table; the DNA served to infer D and trimming. The sample contains about 270,000 clones, around 86% of which appear only once. V gene TRBV5-1 combines with J gene TRBJ2-7, with 8 bases aligning to TRBD1. Sequencing was done on a sample of peripheral blood. This TCR was recovered from a man in his forties or fifties with active or convalescent COVID-19. CDR3 residues: CASASDRAYEQYF. CDR3 DNA sequence: TGCGCCAGCGCCTCGGACAGGGCCTACGAGCAGTACTTC.